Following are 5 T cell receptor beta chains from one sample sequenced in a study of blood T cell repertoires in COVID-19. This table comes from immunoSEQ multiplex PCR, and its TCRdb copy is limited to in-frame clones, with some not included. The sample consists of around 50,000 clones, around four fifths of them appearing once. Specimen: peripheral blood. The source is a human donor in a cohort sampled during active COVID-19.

The CDR3 spells CASSNQGNTEAFF. CDR3 DNA: TGTGCCAGCAGCAATCAGGGGAACACTGAAGCTTTCTTT. The chain recombines TRBV21-1 with TRBJ1-1; the table names TRBD1, a call not compared with the DNA. TRBV21-1 is a pseudogene. The CDR3 runs 13 residues.

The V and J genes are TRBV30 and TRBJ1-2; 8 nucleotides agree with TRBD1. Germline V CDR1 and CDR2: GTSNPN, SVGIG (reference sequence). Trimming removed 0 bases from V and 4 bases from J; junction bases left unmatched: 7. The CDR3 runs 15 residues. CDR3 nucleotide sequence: TGTGCCTGGAGTGTACTCTCAGGGGGCTCCTATGGCTACACCTTC. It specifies CAWSVLSGGSYGYTF. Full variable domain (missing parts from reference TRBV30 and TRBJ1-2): SQTIHQWPATLVQPVGSPLSLECTVEGTSNPNLYWYRQAAGRGLQLLFYSVGIGQISSEVPQNLSASRPQDRQFILSSKKLLLSDSGFYLCAWSVLSGGSYGYTFGSGTRLTVV.

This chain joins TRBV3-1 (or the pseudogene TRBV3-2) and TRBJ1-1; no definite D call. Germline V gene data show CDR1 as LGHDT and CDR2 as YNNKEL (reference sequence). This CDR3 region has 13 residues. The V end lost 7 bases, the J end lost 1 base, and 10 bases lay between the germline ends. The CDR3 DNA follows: TGTGCCAGCATCGGGGTTTCGAACACTGAAGCTTTCTTT. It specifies CASIGVSNTEAFF.

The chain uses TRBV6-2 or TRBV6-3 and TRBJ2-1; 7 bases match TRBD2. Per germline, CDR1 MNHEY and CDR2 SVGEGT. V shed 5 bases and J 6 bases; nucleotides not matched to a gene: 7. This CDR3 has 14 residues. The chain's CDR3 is CASSHRRGGNEQFF. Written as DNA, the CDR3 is TGTGCCAGCAGTCACAGGCGCGGGGGCAATGAGCAGTTCTTC.

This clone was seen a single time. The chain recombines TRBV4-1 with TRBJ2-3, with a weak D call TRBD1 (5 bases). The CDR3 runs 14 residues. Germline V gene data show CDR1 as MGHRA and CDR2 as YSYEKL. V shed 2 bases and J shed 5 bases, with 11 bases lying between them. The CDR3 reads CASSQIPGIDTQYF. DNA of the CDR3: TGCGCCAGCAGCCAAATCCCAGGGATAGATACGCAGTATTTT.